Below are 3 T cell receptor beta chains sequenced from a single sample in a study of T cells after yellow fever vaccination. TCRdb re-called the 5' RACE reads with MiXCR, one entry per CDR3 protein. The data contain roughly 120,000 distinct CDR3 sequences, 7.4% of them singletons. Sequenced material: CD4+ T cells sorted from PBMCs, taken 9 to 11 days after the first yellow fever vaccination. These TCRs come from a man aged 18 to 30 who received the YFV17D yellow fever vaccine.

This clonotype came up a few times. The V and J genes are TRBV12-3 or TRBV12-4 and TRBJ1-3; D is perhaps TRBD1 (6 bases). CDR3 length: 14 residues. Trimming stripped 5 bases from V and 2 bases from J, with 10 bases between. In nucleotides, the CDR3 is TGTGCCAGCAGTCACGGGACACCTGGAAACACCATATATTTT. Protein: CASSHGTPGNTIYF.

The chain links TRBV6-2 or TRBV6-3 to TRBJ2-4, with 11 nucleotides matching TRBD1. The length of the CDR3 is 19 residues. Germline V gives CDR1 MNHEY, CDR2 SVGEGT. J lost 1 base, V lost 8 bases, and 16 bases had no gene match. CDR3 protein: CASASPWTGGFSAKNIQYF. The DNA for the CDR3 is TGTGCCAGCGCAAGCCCCTGGACAGGGGGCTTCTCGGCCAAAAACATTCAGTACTTC.

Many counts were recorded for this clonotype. The CDR3 DNA sequence: TGTGCCAGCGCTTTACAGGGGCTCACTGAAGCTTTCTTT. Residues: CASALQGLTEAFF. J is TRBJ1-1 and V is TRBV6-2 or TRBV6-3; 7 bases map to TRBD1. With V trimmed by 8 bases and J by 4 bases, 7 bases remained unmatched. This CDR3 contains 13 residues. CDR1 MNHEY and CDR2 SVGEGT come from the germline V gene.